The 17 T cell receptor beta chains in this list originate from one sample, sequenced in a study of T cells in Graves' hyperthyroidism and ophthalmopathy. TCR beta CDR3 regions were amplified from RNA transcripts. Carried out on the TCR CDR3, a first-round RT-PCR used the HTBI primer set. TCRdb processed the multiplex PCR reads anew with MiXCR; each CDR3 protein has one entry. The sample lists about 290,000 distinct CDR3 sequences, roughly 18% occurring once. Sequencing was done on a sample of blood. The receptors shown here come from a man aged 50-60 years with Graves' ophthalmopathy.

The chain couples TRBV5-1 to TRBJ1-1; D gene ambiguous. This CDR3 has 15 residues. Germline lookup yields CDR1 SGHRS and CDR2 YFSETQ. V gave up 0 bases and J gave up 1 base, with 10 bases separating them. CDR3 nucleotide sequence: TGCGCCAGCAGCTTGGACGGCCCTGAGAACACTGAAGCTTTCTTT. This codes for CASSLDGPENTEAFF.

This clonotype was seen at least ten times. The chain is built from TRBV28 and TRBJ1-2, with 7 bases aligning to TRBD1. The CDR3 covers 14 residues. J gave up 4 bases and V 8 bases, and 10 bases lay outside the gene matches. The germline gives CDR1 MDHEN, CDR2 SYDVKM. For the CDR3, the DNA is TGTGCCAGCGGGTCCCCGGGACAGAGCTATGGCTACACCTTC. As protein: CASGSPGQSYGYTF.

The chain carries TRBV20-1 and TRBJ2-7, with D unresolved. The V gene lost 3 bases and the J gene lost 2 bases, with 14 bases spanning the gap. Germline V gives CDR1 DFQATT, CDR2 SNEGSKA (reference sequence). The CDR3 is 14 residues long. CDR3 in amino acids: CSASRAGSTYEQYF. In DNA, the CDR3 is TGCAGTGCTAGTCGTGCAGGTTCTACCTACGAGCAGTACTTC.

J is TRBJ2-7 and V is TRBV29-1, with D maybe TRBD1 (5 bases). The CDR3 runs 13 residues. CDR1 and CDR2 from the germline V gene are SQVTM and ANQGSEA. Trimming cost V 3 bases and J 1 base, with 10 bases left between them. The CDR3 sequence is CSVDRAGSYEQYF. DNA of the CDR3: TGCAGCGTTGATAGGGCAGGGTCCTACGAGCAGTACTTC.

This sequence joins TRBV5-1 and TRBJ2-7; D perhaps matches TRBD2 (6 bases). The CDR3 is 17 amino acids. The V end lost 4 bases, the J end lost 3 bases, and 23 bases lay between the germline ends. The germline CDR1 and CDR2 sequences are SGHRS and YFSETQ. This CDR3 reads CASSPSRNAGTGYEQYF. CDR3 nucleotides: TGCGCCAGCAGCCCGAGTCGCAACGCAGGGACTGGCTACGAGCAGTACTTC.

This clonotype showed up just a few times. CDR3 coding DNA: TGTGCCACCAGTGGGGCTAGCGGACTCGCCTACAATGAGCAGTTCTTC. It translates to CATSGASGLAYNEQFF. The chain is built from TRBV24-1 and TRBJ2-1; 7 bases map to TRBD2. There are 16 residues in the CDR3. J was trimmed by 2 bases and V by 5 bases; bases with no gene match: 8. CDR1 KGHDR and CDR2 SFDVKD come from the germline V gene.

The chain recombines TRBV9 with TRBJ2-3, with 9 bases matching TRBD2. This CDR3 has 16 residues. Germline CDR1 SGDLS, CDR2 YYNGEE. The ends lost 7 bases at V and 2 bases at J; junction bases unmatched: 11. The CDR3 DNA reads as TGTGCCAGCCAGACCCAAGCGGGAGGATTCACAGATACGCAGTATTTT. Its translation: CASQTQAGGFTDTQYF. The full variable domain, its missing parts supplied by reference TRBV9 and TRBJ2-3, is DSGVTQTPKHLITATGQRVTLRCSPRSGDLSVYWYQQSLDQGLQFLIQYYNGEERAKGNILERFSAQQFPDLHSELNLSSLELGDSALYFCASQTQAGGFTDTQYFGPGTRLTVL.

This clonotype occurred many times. Here the CDR3 DNA reads TGTGCCAGCAGTTTCGGGGGAGGCGAGCAGTACTTC. This translates into CASSFGGGEQYF. The chain recombines TRBV12-3 or TRBV12-4 with TRBJ2-7, with TRBD2 as a possible D gene (6 bases). V gave up 3 bases and J gave up 6 bases, with 9 bases separating them. The CDR3 extends over 12 amino acids.

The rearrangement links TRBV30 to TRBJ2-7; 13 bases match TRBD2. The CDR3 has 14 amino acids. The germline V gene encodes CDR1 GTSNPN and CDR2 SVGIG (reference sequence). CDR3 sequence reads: CANSPGLAGYEQYF. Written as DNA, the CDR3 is TGTGCAAACAGCCCGGGACTAGCGGGATACGAGCAGTACTTC.

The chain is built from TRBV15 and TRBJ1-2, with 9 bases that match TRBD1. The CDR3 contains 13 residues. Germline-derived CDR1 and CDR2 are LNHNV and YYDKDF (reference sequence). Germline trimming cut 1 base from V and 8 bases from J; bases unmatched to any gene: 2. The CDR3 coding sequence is TGTGCCACCAGCAGAGGACAGGGGGGAGGCTACACCTTC. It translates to CATSRGQGGGYTF.

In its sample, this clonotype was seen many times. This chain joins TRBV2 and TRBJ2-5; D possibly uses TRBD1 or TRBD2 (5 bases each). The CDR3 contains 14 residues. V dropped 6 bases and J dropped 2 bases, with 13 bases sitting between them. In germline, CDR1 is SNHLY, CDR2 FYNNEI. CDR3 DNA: TGTGCCAGCAGCCGGGACGTCGGTCAAGAGACCCAGTACTTC. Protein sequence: CASSRDVGQETQYF.

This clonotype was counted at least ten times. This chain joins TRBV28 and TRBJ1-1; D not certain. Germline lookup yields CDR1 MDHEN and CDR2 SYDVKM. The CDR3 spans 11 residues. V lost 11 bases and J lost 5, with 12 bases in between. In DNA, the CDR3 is TGTGCCCTCCAGAAGGGTACTGAAGCTTTCTTT. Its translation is CALQKGTEAFF.

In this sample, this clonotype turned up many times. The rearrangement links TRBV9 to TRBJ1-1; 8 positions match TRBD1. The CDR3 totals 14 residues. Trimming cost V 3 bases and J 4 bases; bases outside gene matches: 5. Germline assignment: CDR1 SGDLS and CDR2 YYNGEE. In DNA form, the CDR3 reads TGTGCCAGCAGCGCAGGGGGCTGGGTCACTGAAGCTTTCTTT. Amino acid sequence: CASSAGGWVTEAFF.

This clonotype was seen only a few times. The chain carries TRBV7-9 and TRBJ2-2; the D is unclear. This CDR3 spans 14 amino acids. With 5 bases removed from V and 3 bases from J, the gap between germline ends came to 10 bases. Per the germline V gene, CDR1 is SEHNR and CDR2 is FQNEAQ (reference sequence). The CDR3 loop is CASSPRRDTGELFF. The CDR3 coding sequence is TGTGCCAGCAGCCCTAGAAGAGACACCGGGGAGCTGTTTTTT.

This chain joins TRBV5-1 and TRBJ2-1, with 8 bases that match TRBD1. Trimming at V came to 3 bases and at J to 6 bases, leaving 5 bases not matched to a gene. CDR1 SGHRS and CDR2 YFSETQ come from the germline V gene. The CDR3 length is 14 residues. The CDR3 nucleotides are TGCGCCAGCAGCTCGGGACAGGCAGGCAATGAGCAGTTCTTC. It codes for CASSSGQAGNEQFF.

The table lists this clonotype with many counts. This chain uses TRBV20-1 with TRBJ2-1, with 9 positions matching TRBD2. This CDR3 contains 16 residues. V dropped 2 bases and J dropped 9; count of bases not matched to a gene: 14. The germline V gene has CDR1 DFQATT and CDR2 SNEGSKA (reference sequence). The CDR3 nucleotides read TGCAGTGCTAGAAGACTAGCGGACCCACCCGGGAGTGAGCAGTTCTTC. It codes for CSARRLADPPGSEQFF.

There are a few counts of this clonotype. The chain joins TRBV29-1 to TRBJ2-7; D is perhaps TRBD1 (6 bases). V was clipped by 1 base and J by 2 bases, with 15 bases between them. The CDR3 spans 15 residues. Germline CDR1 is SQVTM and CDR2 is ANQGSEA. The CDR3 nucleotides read TGCAGCGTTGAAGTAGGGATGACAGGAGCCTACGAGCAGTACTTC. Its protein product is CSVEVGMTGAYEQYF.